This is a list of T cell receptor beta chains from one sample in a study of cytomegalovirus exposure and HLA in healthy donors. Libraries were prepared by immunoSEQ multiplex PCR; TCRdb keeps only in-frame clonotypes and omits some of them. The sample lists around 160,000 clones, 73% occurring once. Sequenced sample: PBMCs. The receptors stem from a woman younger than 30 in good health and CMV-seronegative. Each CDR3 is given with its conserved first and last residue. The order of the fields is V gene, D gene, J gene, clone size, CDR3 protein, CDR3 DNA. The D gene is left open where the match is weak. Clone size is shown for a subset of rows, as once, few, many or a class of expanded clone.

TRBV5-5	TRBD1	TRBJ1-5	-	CASSLTLRVPGQGYNQPQHF	TGTGCCAGCAGCTTGACTTTGAGGGTACCGGGACAGGGGTACAATCAGCCCCAGCATTTT
TRBV12-1	-	TRBJ2-7	-	CASSRHSRDRGREQYF	TGTGCCAGCAGCCGCCACAGCCGGGACAGGGGGCGCGAGCAGTACTTC
TRBV29-1	-	TRBJ2-1	-	CSVEPSNNNEQFF	TGCAGCGTTGAACCTAGCAACAACAATGAGCAGTTCTTC
TRBV18	-	TRBJ1-1	-	CASSPQADTVGFEAFF	TGTGCCAGCTCACCTCAGGCGGACACGGTAGGTTTTGAAGCTTTCTTT
TRBV10-3	TRBD1	TRBJ2-5	-	CAISRKAGQGETQYF	TGTGCCATCAGCCGCAAGGCGGGACAGGGGGAGACCCAGTACTTC
TRBV7-7	TRBD2	TRBJ2-5	-	CASSMGLAGAETQYF	TGTGCCAGCAGCATGGGACTAGCGGGAGCGGAGACCCAGTACTTC
TRBV18	TRBD1	TRBJ2-5	-	CASSRRDRGLETQYF	TGTGCCAGCTCACGCCGGGACAGGGGATTGGAGACCCAGTACTTC
TRBV4-2	TRBD2	TRBJ2-3	-	CASSPAVTSARTDTQYF	TGTGCCAGCAGCCCAGCGGTGACTAGCGCCCGCACAGATACGCAGTATTTT
TRBV29-1	-	TRBJ2-5	-	CSDTPRAQETQYF	TGCAGCGACACCCCCAGGGCCCAAGAGACCCAGTACTTC
TRBV6-6	TRBD1	TRBJ1-1	-	CAALGQGLKGTEAFF	TGTGCCGCATTGGGACAGGGGTTAAAAGGAACTGAAGCTTTCTTT
TRBV28	-	TRBJ1-2	-	CASSAGQAHDYGYTF	TGTGCCAGCAGCGCTGGGCAGGCCCATGACTATGGCTACACCTTC
TRBV10-3	-	TRBJ1-1	-	CASSGGAIEAFF	TGTGCCTCCTCTGGGGGGGCGATTGAAGCTTTCTTT
TRBV7-9	TRBD1	TRBJ1-1	-	CASSLGQGNTEAFF	TGTGCCAGCAGCCTAGGACAGGGGAACACTGAAGCTTTCTTT
TRBV7-2	TRBD2	TRBJ2-5	-	CASSPGLAYQETQYF	TGTGCCAGCAGCCCGGGACTAGCGTATCAAGAGACCCAGTACTTC
TRBV6-1	-	TRBJ2-2	few	CASKHAGELFF	TGTGCCAGCAAACACGCCGGGGAGCTGTTTTTT
TRBV28	-	TRBJ2-5	few	CASSRSRRERETQYF	TGTGCCAGCAGCCGTTCACGACGTGAGCGGGAGACCCAGTACTTC
TRBV6-5	TRBD2	TRBJ2-5	-	CASSYSLARETQYF	TGTGCCAGCAGTTACTCACTAGCGCGAGAGACCCAGTACTTC
TRBV4-1	TRBD1	TRBJ1-2	-	CASSQERGTANYGYTF	TGCGCCAGCAGCCAAGAAAGAGGGACAGCCAACTATGGCTACACCTTC
TRBV27	-	TRBJ1-1	-	CASGRGFGTEAFF	TGTGCCAGCGGGAGGGGCTTTGGCACTGAAGCTTTCTTT
TRBV7-2	TRBD2	TRBJ2-5	once	CANSGSLAAQETQYF	TGTGCCAACAGCGGCTCACTAGCGGCTCAAGAGACCCAGTACTTC
TRBV2	-	TRBJ1-4	few	CASRDPPGWNEKLFF	TGTGCCAGCAGGGACCCCCCAGGGTGGAATGAAAAACTGTTTTTT
TRBV19	TRBD1	TRBJ1-4	-	CASSNLWDRVNEKLFF	TGTGCCAGTAGTAACTTATGGGACAGGGTTAATGAAAAACTGTTTTTT
TRBV11-3	TRBD1	TRBJ1-1	few	CASSPGGGIQNTEAFF	TGTGCCAGCAGCCCCGGAGGGGGCATACAGAACACTGAAGCTTTCTTT
TRBV28	TRBD1	TRBJ1-4	-	CASSSQGAANEKLFF	TGTGCCAGCAGTTCACAGGGGGCCGCTAATGAAAAACTGTTTTTT
TRBV2	TRBD1	TRBJ1-2	few	CASSAGQGVPF	TGTGCCAGCAGTGCGGGACAGGGTGTCCCCTTC
TRBV19	TRBD1	TRBJ1-1	-	CASSITPVGQGRGLNTEAFF	TGTGCCAGTAGTATCACTCCCGTCGGACAGGGGAGGGGACTAAACACTGAAGCTTTCTTT
TRBV5-1	TRBD1	TRBJ1-1	once	CASSITGTANTEAFF	TGCGCCAGCAGCATTACAGGGACAGCCAACACTGAAGCTTTCTTT
TRBV29-1	TRBD2	TRBJ2-5	-	CSVVFLAGGQETQYF	TGCAGCGTTGTATTCCTAGCGGGGGGGCAAGAGACCCAGTACTTC